This T cell receptor beta chain was profiled in a study of cytomegalovirus exposure and HLA in healthy donors. 13 Jbeta primers and 60 Vbeta primers were used for the PCR. TCRdb keeps only in-frame clones here, not all; method: immunoSEQ multiplex PCR. The sample has about 170,000 clones; 70% to 90% are singletons. Germline trimming cut 3 bases from V and 2 bases from J; bases unmatched to any gene: 0. Germline V CDR1 and CDR2: SGHAT, FQNNGV. The CDR3 runs 13 residues. The source is a woman aged 18 to 35 in good health and CMV-seronegative. The sample comprised PBMCs. V and J are TRBV11-2 and TRBJ2-5, with 7 bases aligning to TRBD1. The CDR3 reads CASSLGQQETQYF. The CDR3 DNA reads TGTGCCAGCAGCTTGGGACAGCAAGAGACCCAGTACTTC.